This T cell receptor beta chain was sequenced in a study of blood T cell repertoires in COVID-19. Overall study context: The samples span acute and convalescent COVID-19 from the United States, Italy and Spain. The analysed material was cDNA or gDNA that came from T cells, B-cell-depleted T cells, or PBMCs.

The repertoire was sequenced with immunoSEQ multiplex PCR; TCRdb's copy has only in-frame clones and lacks some. Among about 74,000 clones, 80% to 90% were seen once, and the ten largest hold about 37%. V lost 6 bases to trimming and J lost 5 bases; unmatched junction nucleotides: 8. The CDR3 runs to 14 residues. Germline V gene lookup returns CDR1 SGHDN and CDR2 FVKESK. This sequence originates from a man between 65 and 79 years old with acute or convalescent COVID-19. This sequence joins TRBV14 and TRBJ2-3; TRBD1 aligns across 7 bases. The sequenced sample was peripheral blood. CDR3 sequence (DNA): TGTGCCAGCAGGTTGACAGGGAGAGGAGATACGCAGTATTTT. This codes for CASRLTGRGDTQYF.